Here is one TCR beta chain with its context. Repertoires were generated with immunoSEQ multiplex PCR, while TCRdb's copy carries only in-frame clones and drops some. The table includes around 300,000 clones, about 87% detected once. The data are from a study of Ad26.COV2.S vaccination and SARS-CoV-2 variants. Whole-study context: Intramuscular Ad26.COV2.S doses were given once or twice, 56 days apart.

Treatment specified: approximately 18 received Ad26.COV2.S at low or high dose, single or two shots; roughly 5 received placebo; per-sample allocation not given. Material that was analyzed had been drawn on day 63 after the first vaccine or placebo injection. The germline V gene encodes CDR1 ENHRY and CDR2 SYGVKD. The CDR3 is made up of 11 amino acids. Trimming removed 8 bases from V and 3 bases from J, with 7 bases in between. The starting material was peripheral blood, obtained in a trial of Ad26.COV2.S vaccine versus placebo. The receptor's source is a person aged 18 to 59 who received the Ad26.COV2.S COVID-19 vaccine or a placebo. The chain recombines TRBV10-3 with TRBJ1-2; D ambiguous. CDR3: CAIGGDYGYTF. The CDR3 region has the DNA TGTGCCATCGGTGGGGACTATGGCTACACCTTC.